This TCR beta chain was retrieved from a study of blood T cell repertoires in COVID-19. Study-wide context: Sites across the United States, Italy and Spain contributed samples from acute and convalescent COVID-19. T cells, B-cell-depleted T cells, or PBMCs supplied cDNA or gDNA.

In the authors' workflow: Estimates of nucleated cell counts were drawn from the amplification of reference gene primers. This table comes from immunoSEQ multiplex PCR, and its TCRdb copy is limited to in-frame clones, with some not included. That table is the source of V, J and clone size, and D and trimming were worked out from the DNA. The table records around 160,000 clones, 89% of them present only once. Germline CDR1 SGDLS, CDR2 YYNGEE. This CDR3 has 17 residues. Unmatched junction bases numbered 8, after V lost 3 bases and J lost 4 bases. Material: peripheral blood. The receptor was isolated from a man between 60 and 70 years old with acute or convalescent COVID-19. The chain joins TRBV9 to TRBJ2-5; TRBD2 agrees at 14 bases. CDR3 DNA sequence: TGTGCCAGCAGCGCCGGACTAGCGGGGGGCGTGGGAGAGACCCAGTACTTC. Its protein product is CASSAGLAGGVGETQYF.